This T cell receptor (beta chain) came from a study of cytomegalovirus exposure and HLA in healthy donors. Overall study context: The 120 validation repertoires and the 666 first-cohort repertoires shared a platform, a later analysis reported.

The germline V gene has CDR1 MDHEN and CDR2 SYDVKM. The CDR3 totals 13 residues. V dropped 6 bases and J dropped 6; count of bases not matched to a gene: 8. With respect to this clone: The target antigen is unknown.

Study results and limitations: Some TCR beta chains (roughly 160 of them) were listed as cytomegalovirus-associated. Usually a TCR sequence was rare, but some public TCRs were found in many donors. In vitro experiments confirmed that a few CMV-associated chains were specific for CMV antigens.

Repertoires were generated with immunoSEQ multiplex PCR, while TCRdb's copy carries only in-frame clones and drops some. The sample has about 250,000 clones, around nine tenths seen once; the top ten hold about 2.5%. The sample comprised PBMCs. This sequence joins TRBV28 and TRBJ2-7; 7 nucleotides agree with TRBD1. This TCR derives from a man between 18 and 29 years old in good health and CMV-seronegative. This chain's CDR3 is CASSPGQVVEQYF. The CDR3 DNA reads as TGTGCCAGCAGCCCAGGACAGGTTGTCGAGCAGTACTTC.